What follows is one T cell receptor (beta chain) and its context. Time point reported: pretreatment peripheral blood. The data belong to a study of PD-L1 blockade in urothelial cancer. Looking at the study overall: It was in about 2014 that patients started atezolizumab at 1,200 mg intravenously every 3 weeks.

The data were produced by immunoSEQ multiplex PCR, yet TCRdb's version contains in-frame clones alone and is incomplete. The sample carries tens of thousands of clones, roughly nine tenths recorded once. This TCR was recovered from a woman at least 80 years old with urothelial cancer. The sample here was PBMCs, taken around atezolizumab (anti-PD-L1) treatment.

This chain's CDR3 is CATRLDEQFF. The DNA of the CDR3 is TGTGCCACTAGACTAGATGAGCAGTTCTTC. This sequence joins TRBV28 and TRBJ2-1, with D perhaps matching TRBD2 (6 bases). CDR1 MDHEN and CDR2 SYDVKM come from the germline V gene. This CDR3 has 10 amino acids. Trimming removed 10 bases at V and 8 bases at J, with 9 bases between.